The clone carrying this TCR beta chain was observed once. This may stem from a read error, because a much larger clone lies one nucleotide away. Making TCR beta cDNA involved 400 to 600 ng total RNA and a constant-region primer. Three nested multiplex PCR rounds, a slightly modified ARM-PCR method, built the TCR beta libraries. TCRdb re-called the multiplex PCR reads with MiXCR, one entry per CDR3 protein. Of fewer than 350,000 distinct CDR3 sequences in the sample, 65% were seen once. This record comes from a study of tumor-infiltrating lymphocytes in primary liver carcinoma. Study overall: Participating patients were men and women between 30 and 69 years old. Samples had roughly 3.65 to 8 million productive TCRbeta reads, comparable between tissue types.

Unsorted whole blood supplied the blood RNA, and germline DNA was isolated too. The source of this sequence is a man aged 35-49 years with primary liver carcinoma and hepatitis B virus infection. The sequencing sample was made of peripheral blood.

CDR3 sequence: CDSSQDKGQGYEQYF. The CDR3 nucleotides are TGCGACAGCAGCCAAGATAAGGGACAGGGGTACGAGCAGTACTTC. The rearrangement links TRBV4-3 to TRBJ2-7; 10 bases align to TRBD1. CDR1 is LGHNA, CDR2 YSLEER, per germline. The CDR3 spans 15 residues.